The 27 T cell receptor beta chains below come from one sample, sequenced in a study of T cell responses to AZD1222 COVID-19 vaccine. TCRdb keeps only in-frame clones here, not all; method: immunoSEQ multiplex PCR. Among tens of thousands of clones listed, 75% to 85% were seen once. Material: peripheral blood, obtained on day 0 of AZD1222 vaccination. The receptors stem from an adult in good health.

The rearrangement uses TRBV3-1 (or the pseudogene TRBV3-2) and TRBJ2-3; 12 bases match TRBD2. Germline CDR1 reads LGHDT; CDR2 reads YNNKEL (reference sequence). This CDR3 is 16 amino acids long. Losses at the gene ends were 3 bases for V and 5 bases for J; bases not matched to a gene: 6. The CDR3 spells CASSQLAGGLGDTQYF. As DNA, the CDR3 is TGTGCCAGCAGCCAGCTAGCGGGGGGGCTCGGAGATACGCAGTATTTT.

The rearrangement links TRBV9 to TRBJ2-1; 7 bases align to TRBD2. This CDR3 has 15 residues. Germline CDR1 and CDR2: SGDLS and YYNGEE. V shed 0 bases, J shed 5 bases, and the junction held 5 bases outside the gene matches. This CDR3 is CASSVAGGSNNEQFF. Here the CDR3 DNA reads TGTGCCAGCAGCGTAGCGGGGGGATCAAACAATGAGCAGTTCTTC. Supplemented by reference TRBV9 and TRBJ2-1, the full variable domain reads DSGVTQTPKHLITATGQRVTLRCSPRSGDLSVYWYQQSLDQGLQFLIQYYNGEERAKGNILERFSAQQFPDLHSELNLSSLELGDSALYFCASSVAGGSNNEQFFGPGTRLTVL.

This clone has a handful of counts. The chain has TRBV12-3 or TRBV12-4 and TRBJ1-1; 7 positions agree with TRBD1. The CDR3 is made up of 13 amino acids. The V segment lost 6 bases and the J segment 4 bases; nucleotides outside the gene matches: 5. DNA for the CDR3: TGTGCCAGCAGGAGGCCAGGGGGCACTGAAGCTTTCTTT. The encoded protein is CASRRPGGTEAFF.

This clone was counted once. This chain joins TRBV19 and TRBJ1-6, with D unclear. V lost 0 bases and J 9 bases, leaving 15 bases between the germline ends. The CDR3 spans 16 residues. The V gene's germline CDR1 is LNHDA and CDR2 SQIVND (reference sequence). The CDR3 reads CASSIDLRRGGSPLHF. The CDR3 region has the DNA TGTGCCAGTAGTATAGATCTGCGGCGGGGTGGTTCACCCCTCCACTTT.

The chain links TRBV4-1 to TRBJ1-6, with D hard to call. The CDR3 runs to 13 residues. The V gene lost 0 bases and the J gene lost 7 bases, with 4 bases spanning the gap. CDR1 is MGHRA, CDR2 YSYEKL, per germline. The CDR3: CASSQDGNSPLHF. For the CDR3, the DNA is TGCGCCAGCAGCCAAGACGGGAATTCACCCCTCCACTTT.

This chain connects TRBV6-5 to TRBJ1-2, with 10 nucleotides matching TRBD1. Per germline, CDR1 MNHEY and CDR2 SVGAGI. Unmatched junction bases numbered 5, after V lost 5 bases and J lost 2 bases. The CDR3 has 15 residues. The CDR3 sequence is CASSPDRGKNYGYTF. For the CDR3, the DNA is TGTGCCAGCAGTCCGGACAGGGGGAAGAACTATGGCTACACCTTC.

The CDR3 sequence: CASTETGMITNTGELFF. CDR3 bases: TGTGCCAGCACCGAGACAGGAATGATTACGAACACCGGGGAGCTGTTTTTT. The chain recombines TRBV3-1 (or the pseudogene TRBV3-2) with TRBJ2-2; a weak D match, TRBD1 (6 bases). Germline assignment: CDR1 LGHDT and CDR2 YNNKEL (reference sequence). The CDR3 runs to 17 residues. The germline V and J ends were trimmed by 7 bases and 0 bases, with 18 bases remaining between them.

V is TRBV27 and J is TRBJ1-6; no reliable D call. In germline, CDR1 is MNHEY, CDR2 SMNVEV (reference sequence). The CDR3 runs to 15 residues. Trimming removed 6 bases at V and 5 bases at J, with 14 bases between. The CDR3 here is CASSMTREDNSPLHF. The CDR3 coding sequence is TGTGCCAGCAGCATGACCCGGGAGGATAATTCACCCCTCCACTTT.

This chain uses TRBV3-1 (or the pseudogene TRBV3-2) with TRBJ1-2; 9 nucleotides align to TRBD1. The CDR3 is made up of 14 amino acids. Unmatched junction bases numbered 4, after V lost 4 bases and J lost 4 bases. CDR1 and CDR2 (germline): LGHDT, YNNKEL (reference sequence). CDR3: CASSPTGGGYGYTF. CDR3 coding DNA: TGTGCCAGCAGCCCGACAGGGGGGGGCTATGGCTACACCTTC.

This sequence joins TRBV3-1 (or the pseudogene TRBV3-2) and TRBJ2-7; D unresolved. The CDR3 has 14 amino acids. Germline loops: CDR1 LGHDT, CDR2 YNNKEL (reference sequence). Trimming removed 1 base from V and 0 bases from J, with 7 bases in between. The CDR3 DNA reads as TGTGCCAGCAGCCAAGCGTTCGACTCCTACGAGCAGTACTTC. It is translated as CASSQAFDSYEQYF.

The chain uses TRBV7-9 and TRBJ2-5; the D is unclear. V lost 1 base and J 3 bases, leaving 3 bases between the germline ends. The CDR3 contains 12 residues. The germline V gene has CDR1 SEHNR and CDR2 FQNEAQ (reference sequence). CDR3 DNA sequence: TGTGCCAGCAGCTTAGAAGAAGAGACCCAGTACTTC. Amino acids: CASSLEEETQYF.

This chain links TRBV5-1 with TRBJ2-3, with 9 bases matching TRBD2. The CDR3 runs to 18 residues. Germline loops: CDR1 SGHRS, CDR2 YFSETQ. V was pared by 2 bases and J by 3 bases, with 13 bases of the junction left unmatched. In DNA, the CDR3 is TGCGCCAGCAGCTTAGGAGGTACGCGGGGGGGCCGGACAGATACGCAGTATTTT. Translation gives CASSLGGTRGGRTDTQYF.

This chain links TRBV2 with TRBJ2-7; D is unresolved. V shed 1 base and J shed 7 bases, with 11 bases lying between them. Germline CDR1 and CDR2: SNHLY and FYNNEI. There are 13 residues in the CDR3. Written as DNA, the CDR3 is TGTGCCAGCAGTGAAGATTGGGCGTGGGAGCAGTACTTC. Translated, it gives CASSEDWAWEQYF.

V is TRBV19 and J is TRBJ1-2, with a weak D call TRBD1 (6 bases). Germline V gene data show CDR1 as LNHDA and CDR2 as SQIVND (reference sequence). The CDR3 has 15 residues. V lost 5 bases, J lost 2 bases, and 15 bases lay in between. This chain's CDR3 is CASSVRDNANYGYTF. Written as DNA, the CDR3 is TGTGCCAGTAGTGTGAGGGACAATGCGAACTATGGCTACACCTTC.

The rearrangement links TRBV5-1 to TRBJ2-3; TRBD2 agrees at 8 bases. There are 13 residues in the CDR3. From germline, CDR1 is SGHRS and CDR2 YFSETQ. Losses at the gene ends were 0 bases for V and 6 bases for J; bases not matched to a gene: 0. The CDR3 DNA is TGCGCCAGCAGCTTGGAGCGGGGGGATACGCAGTATTTT. Protein sequence: CASSLERGDTQYF.

This clone was observed once. Here the CDR3 reads CASKPGGVETQYF. The CDR3, as DNA: TGTGCCAGCAAACCAGGGGGTGTGGAGACCCAGTACTTC. The rearrangement joins TRBV2 to TRBJ2-5; 7 bases are a match to TRBD1. Germline V lookup: CDR1 SNHLY, CDR2 FYNNEI. The CDR3 contains 13 residues. Trimming removed 7 bases from V and 5 bases from J; junction bases left unmatched: 7.

The chain recombines TRBV7-2 with TRBJ1-2, with D tentatively TRBD1 (5 bases). This CDR3 comprises 15 residues. Germline CDR1 SGHTA, CDR2 FQGNSA. Deletions cut 3 bases from V and 1 base from J, with 12 bases between. CDR3 nucleotides: TGTGCCAGCAGCTTGCTGACTGGGGGTAACTATGGCTACACCTTC. This codes for CASSLLTGGNYGYTF.

This chain links TRBV28 with TRBJ1-1, with 8 nucleotides matching TRBD1. Germline CDR1 and CDR2: MDHEN and SYDVKM. The CDR3 consists of 14 residues. Trimming at V came to 3 bases and at J to 4 bases, leaving 4 bases not matched to a gene. The CDR3 protein is CASSFPRGRTEAFF. In DNA, the CDR3 is TGTGCCAGCAGTTTCCCCAGGGGGCGCACTGAAGCTTTCTTT.

V gene TRBV5-1 combines with J gene TRBJ2-7, with 13 bases identical to TRBD2. This CDR3 spans 14 amino acids. Trimming took 4 bases from V and 6 from J; bases not matched to a gene: 4. Germline-derived CDR1 and CDR2 are SGHRS and YFSETQ. CDR3 residues: CASSPRTSGGEQYF. CDR3 sequence (DNA): TGCGCCAGCAGCCCTCGGACTAGCGGGGGCGAGCAGTACTTC.

V and J are TRBV11-2 and TRBJ2-2; 8 bases map to TRBD2. Germline trimming cut 0 bases from V and 4 bases from J; bases unmatched to any gene: 13. The CDR3 has 19 residues. Germline values: CDR1 SGHAT, CDR2 FQNNGV. The DNA of the CDR3 is TGTGCCAGCAGCTTAGATCGGATCACGGGGGGGCGTGGCACCGGGGAGCTGTTTTTT. This gives the protein CASSLDRITGGRGTGELFF. The full variable domain, its missing parts supplied by reference TRBV11-2 and TRBJ2-2, is EAGVAQSPRYKIIEKRQSVAFWCNPISGHATLYWYQQILGQGPKLLIQFQNNGVVDDSQLPKDRFSAERLKGVDSTLKIQPAKLEDSAVYLCASSLDRITGGRGTGELFFGEGSRLTVL.

This clone was counted a single time. The chain combines TRBV9 with TRBJ2-2; 8 bases line up with TRBD1. This CDR3 has 15 residues. Looked up from germline, CDR1 is SGDLS and CDR2 is YYNGEE. V lost 2 bases and J lost 0; bases outside the gene matches: 0. CDR3 sequence (DNA): TGTGCCAGCAGCGTGGGACAGGCGAACACCGGGGAGCTGTTTTTT. The encoded protein is CASSVGQANTGELFF.

V is TRBV29-1 and J is TRBJ1-4; possible D gene TRBD1, 5 bases. Between the trimmed V and J ends, which lost 6 bases and 6 bases, there was a span of 11 bases. The CDR3 runs 12 residues. Germline assignment: CDR1 SQVTM and CDR2 ANQGSEA. CDR3 nucleotide sequence: TGCAGCGTGGCAGGGATGGATGAAAAACTGTTTTTT. Its translation is CSVAGMDEKLFF.

V gene TRBV13 combines with J gene TRBJ2-7; D gene uncertain. CDR3 length: 14 residues. Looked up from germline, CDR1 is PRHDT and CDR2 is FYEKMQ (reference sequence). Trimming shortened V by 5 bases and J by 2 bases, and 13 bases separated the two germline ends. This chain's CDR3 is CASSQGGLPYEQYF. The CDR3, as DNA: TGTGCCAGCAGCCAAGGTGGATTACCCTACGAGCAGTACTTC.

The rearrangement uses TRBV19 and TRBJ2-7; the D call may be TRBD1 or TRBD2 (5 bases each). This CDR3 spans 13 amino acids. Trimming left V 0 bases short and J 7 bases short, with 10 bases between. CDR1 and CDR2 from the germline V gene are LNHDA and SQIVND (reference sequence). For the CDR3, the DNA is TGTGCCAGTAGTATAGATGGGACGTCGGAGCAGTACTTC. Encoded protein: CASSIDGTSEQYF.

The chain has TRBV6-6 and TRBJ2-1; D not certain. The CDR3 consists of 12 residues. Deletions cut 5 bases from V and 4 bases from J, with 6 bases between. The V gene's germline CDR1 is MNHNY and CDR2 SVGAGI (reference sequence). Here the CDR3 reads CASSLPYNEQFF. As DNA, the CDR3 is TGTGCCAGCAGTCTTCCATACAATGAGCAGTTCTTC.

The chain links TRBV19 to TRBJ1-2; 9 bases align to TRBD1. Germline loops: CDR1 LNHDA, CDR2 SQIVND (reference sequence). The CDR3 is made up of 14 amino acids. The V and J ends lost 6 bases and 8 bases, in that order; junction bases with no gene match: 10. DNA of the CDR3: TGTGCCAGTAGCCCCGGGACAGGGATACGGGGCTACACCTTC. Protein product: CASSPGTGIRGYTF.

Here the CDR3 DNA reads TGTGCCAGTAGTATAGTATTCGGCAGGACTAACTATGGCTACACCTTC. It translates to CASSIVFGRTNYGYTF. V and J are TRBV19 and TRBJ1-2, with D unresolved. Germline V gene lookup returns CDR1 LNHDA and CDR2 SQIVND (reference sequence). Trimming pared 1 base from V and 0 bases from J, leaving 12 bases between. This CDR3 is 16 amino acids long. Supplemented by reference TRBV19 and TRBJ1-2, the full variable domain reads DGGITQSPKYLFRKEGQNVTLSCEQNLNHDAMYWYRQDPGQGLRLIYYSQIVNDFQKGDIAEGYSVSREKKESFPLTVTSAQKNPTAFYLCASSIVFGRTNYGYTFGSGTRLTVV.